The entry that follows covers one T cell receptor (beta chain) sequence. The data originate from a study of blood T cell repertoires in COVID-19. Across the study: Researchers got acute and convalescent COVID-19 samples from the United States, Italy and Spain. Sources were T cells, B-cell-depleted T cells, or PBMCs; the material itself was cDNA or gDNA.

Original data processing: The assay estimated nucleated cells by amplifying reference gene primers. Sequencing used immunoSEQ multiplex PCR; TCRdb keeps in-frame clones, though not all of them. That table supplies the V and J calls and clone size; D and trimming were determined from the DNA. The sample carries around 700,000 clones, more than 80% recorded once. The V segment lost 4 bases and the J segment 1 base; nucleotides outside the gene matches: 5. Germline assignment: CDR1 LNHDA and CDR2 SQIVND (reference sequence). The CDR3 has 15 residues. The rearrangement links TRBV19 to TRBJ1-1; 8 bases line up with TRBD1. This clonotype was sampled from a woman in her late teens or twenties with acute or convalescent COVID-19. The material sequenced was peripheral blood. The CDR3 DNA sequence: TGTGCCAGTAGTACTGGACAGGGCTCGAACACTGAAGCTTTCTTT. This translates into CASSTGQGSNTEAFF.